A selection of T cell receptor beta chains follows, all from one sample in a study of blood T cell repertoires in COVID-19. Generated by immunoSEQ multiplex PCR, the TCRdb table keeps only in-frame clones and is missing some. The repertoire holds 250,000 to 300,000 clones, roughly 80% seen once, with less than 6% in the top ten. Sequencing was carried out using peripheral blood. These receptors were obtained from a man aged 55 to 70 who had recovered from COVID-19. Both conserved end residues are part of each CDR3. A D gene is named only where the DNA matches it firmly.

D	V	J	CDR3
NA	TRBV5-1	TRBJ1-2	CASSPADIRYGYTF
TRBD2	TRBV27	TRBJ2-2	CASSRTSGSAGELFF
TRBD1	TRBV6-6	TRBJ1-5	CASSSGTGNNQPQHF
NA	TRBV28	TRBJ2-6	CASSGGGSGANVLTF
NA	TRBV11-2	TRBJ2-7	CASSLDWRSRGEQYF
TRBD1	TRBV6-5	TRBJ2-2	CASRAGTGITGELFF
NA	TRBV9	TRBJ2-7	CASSVGAGAYEQYF
TRBD2	TRBV5-1	TRBJ2-3	CASSSTSWSDTQYF
NA	TRBV27	TRBJ1-5	CASSLLGGGNQPQHF
NA	TRBV6-4	TRBJ1-5	CASSWEGCLGEGDQPQHF
TRBD1	TRBV10-1	TRBJ1-1	CASARDRTNTEAFF
NA	TRBV4-1	TRBJ2-1	CASSLDTGNEQFF
NA	TRBV11-3	TRBJ2-1	CASSFRGTDEQFF
NA	TRBV30	TRBJ2-1	CAWDDFNEQFF
TRBD2	TRBV3-1/TRBV3-2	TRBJ2-3	CASSPILGGGGADTQYF
TRBD1	TRBV28	TRBJ1-6	CASSPGTVNNSPLHF
NA	TRBV5-4	TRBJ2-1	CASSAGLNEQFF
NA	TRBV28	TRBJ2-3	CASRLGAPSTDTQYF
TRBD2	TRBV18	TRBJ2-5	CASSPRGLAETQYF
NA	TRBV10-2	TRBJ2-6	CASRLGGSGANVLTF
NA	TRBV4-1	TRBJ2-7	CASSQGAGEQYF
TRBD2	TRBV7-6	TRBJ2-3	CASSPLAGGLTDTQYF
TRBD2	TRBV9	TRBJ2-5	CASSVTSGGTEETQYF
TRBD1	TRBV10-2	TRBJ2-3	CASRGARGQTQYF
NA	TRBV19	TRBJ2-3	CASSIGQGQSTDTQYF
NA	TRBV6-5	TRBJ2-1	CASSYADIGEQFF
TRBD2	TRBV5-1	TRBJ2-2	CASSFLAGGPGELFF
TRBD2	TRBV19	TRBJ2-1	CASTHLSGGSYNEQFF
NA	TRBV19	TRBJ2-7	CASSMGQGPRSSYEQYF
TRBD1	TRBV28	TRBJ2-2	CASKGTGRTGELFF
NA	TRBV5-4	TRBJ1-1	CASSQTANTEAFF
NA	TRBV5-6	TRBJ2-2	CASSLFRGTGELFF
TRBD2	TRBV10-1	TRBJ2-7	CASSESSGGDFSYEQYF
NA	TRBV28	TRBJ1-6	CASSLARSNSPLHF
TRBD1	TRBV6-5	TRBJ2-1	CASSYTGTGGYNEQFF
NA	TRBV30	TRBJ1-1	CAWSNGNTEAFF
TRBD2	TRBV30	TRBJ2-5	CAWGSGRAEETQYF
NA	TRBV11-1	TRBJ2-5	CASSKEGRETQYF
NA	TRBV5-4	TRBJ2-1	CASSLGQGGNNEQFF
TRBD2	TRBV5-1	TRBJ2-7	CASSSGTSGRPHEQYF
NA	TRBV12-3/TRBV12-4	TRBJ2-7	CASTHSIYEQYF
NA	TRBV2	TRBJ2-3	CASRDSPTDTQYF
TRBD1	TRBV6-5	TRBJ1-2	CASRASGQKSYGYTF
TRBD1	TRBV5-6	TRBJ2-7	CASSLGPQGDEQYF
TRBD1	TRBV28	TRBJ1-6	CASSVTGGIGTLHF
NA	TRBV7-2	TRBJ2-3	CASSPNLSGFTDTQYF
NA	TRBV9	TRBJ2-2	CASSVGGRGTGELFF
NA	TRBV6-5	TRBJ1-3	CASSNSGNTIYF
NA	TRBV5-1	TRBJ1-6	CASSQDWNSPLHF
NA	TRBV5-4	TRBJ2-7	CASSEQQGGEQYF
TRBD1	TRBV2	TRBJ2-5	CASSALTTGGGETQYF